This TCR beta chain was identified in a study of cytomegalovirus exposure and HLA in healthy donors. The primer mix had 60 Vbeta and 13 Jbeta primers. Sequencing was performed with immunoSEQ multiplex PCR; in TCRdb, only in-frame clones are kept and a portion is missing. The profile covers under 150,000 clones, with roughly four fifths appearing a single time and roughly 1.3% taken by the ten largest. General study points: Compared with the roughly 700-donor mean, an Asian-associated ancestry cluster reportedly had fewer N-insertions, according to a later analysis. In an earlier analysis, productive rearrangement rates for most beta V segments clustered near 87% or 30%. Common viral pathogens seemed to be connected with several of the most significant clusters, according to a later analysis. Reports showed the classifier diagnosing cytomegalovirus status with high specificity and sensitivity.

Turning to this clone: Antigen: not known.

The sequenced material came from PBMCs. This clonotype was obtained from a middle-aged woman in good health and CMV-seronegative.

CDR3 loop: CASSFGTGYEKLFF. The CDR3 DNA reads as TGTGCCAGCAGCTTCGGGACAGGGTACGAAAAACTGTTTTTT. The chain employs TRBV13 and TRBJ1-4; 9 bases are shared with TRBD1. CDR1 and CDR2 from the germline V gene are PRHDT and FYEKMQ (reference sequence). V dropped 3 bases and J dropped 8; count of bases not matched to a gene: 4. This CDR3 is 14 amino acids long.